This TCR beta chain is from a study of blood T cell repertoires in COVID-19. Background on the study: Italy, Spain and the United States were the sources of the convalescent and acute COVID-19 samples. Sources were T cells, B-cell-depleted T cells, or PBMCs; the material itself was cDNA or gDNA.

Sequencing used immunoSEQ multiplex PCR; TCRdb keeps in-frame clones, though not all of them. The sample consists of some 83,000 clones, roughly 86% of them appearing once. Germline-derived CDR1 and CDR2 are LGHDT and YNNKEL (reference sequence). The CDR3 has 12 residues. J was trimmed by 4 bases and V by 10 bases; bases with no gene match: 3. This chain joins TRBV3-1 (or the pseudogene TRBV3-2) and TRBJ1-1; the match to TRBD1 covers 10 bases. The source material was peripheral blood. This TCR came from a man over 45 with active COVID-19. CDR3 protein: CAIRQGATEAFF. The CDR3 coding sequence is TGTGCCATCCGACAGGGGGCCACTGAAGCTTTCTTT.